This T cell receptor beta chain was profiled in a study of Ad26.COV2.S vaccination and SARS-CoV-2 variants. Study-wide points: Vaccinees displayed broader spike-specific TCR repertoires than placebo recipients.

Per germline, CDR1 LGHNA and CDR2 YSLEER. Trimming removed 0 bases from V and 8 bases from J; junction bases left unmatched: 6. CDR3 length equals 14 residues. As to treatment: roughly 18 received Ad26.COV2.S at low or high dose, single or two shots; several received placebo; per-sample allocation not given. Sampling occurred on day 63 after the first vaccine or placebo injection. TCRdb's copy holds only in-frame clones and misses some; the assay was immunoSEQ multiplex PCR. There are roughly 270,000 clones in the sample; 80% to 90% occur only once, and approximately 3.4% lies in the top ten. As for this clone: Its antigen is not known.

The V gene is TRBV4-3, the J gene TRBJ1-2; TRBD1 matches at 7 bases. This specimen consisted of peripheral blood, obtained in a trial of Ad26.COV2.S vaccine versus placebo. This receptor was obtained from a person aged 18-65 years who received the Ad26.COV2.S COVID-19 vaccine or a placebo. CDR3 nucleotide sequence: TGCGCCAGCAGCCAAGACAGGGGGTTGGGCGGCTACACCTTC. Its translation is CASSQDRGLGGYTF.